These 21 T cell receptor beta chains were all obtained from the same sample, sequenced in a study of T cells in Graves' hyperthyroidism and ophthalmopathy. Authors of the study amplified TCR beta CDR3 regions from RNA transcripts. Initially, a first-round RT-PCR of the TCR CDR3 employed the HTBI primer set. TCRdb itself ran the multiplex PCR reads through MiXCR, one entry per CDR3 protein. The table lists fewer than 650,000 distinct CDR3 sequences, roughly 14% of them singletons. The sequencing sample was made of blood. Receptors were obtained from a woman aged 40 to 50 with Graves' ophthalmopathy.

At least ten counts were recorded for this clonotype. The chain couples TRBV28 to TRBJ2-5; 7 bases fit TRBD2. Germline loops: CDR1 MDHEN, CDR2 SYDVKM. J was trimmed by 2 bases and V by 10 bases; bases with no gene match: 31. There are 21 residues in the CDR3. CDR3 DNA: TGTGCCAACCGAACCTTAGGGGCGGGAGTCCCTAAAAGGTCCCCACAAGAGACCCAGTACTTC. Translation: CANRTLGAGVPKRSPQETQYF.

Written as DNA, the CDR3 is TGTGCCAGCAGCCGGGGGAACGGGACAGGTTTGTACGAGCAGTACTTC. This codes for CASSRGNGTGLYEQYF. This chain joins TRBV4-2 and TRBJ2-7; 8 nucleotides match TRBD1. The germline V gene encodes CDR1 LGHNA and CDR2 YNFKEQ. This CDR3 spans 16 amino acids. V trimming: 4 bases; J trimming: 4 bases; junction bases outside the gene matches: 12.

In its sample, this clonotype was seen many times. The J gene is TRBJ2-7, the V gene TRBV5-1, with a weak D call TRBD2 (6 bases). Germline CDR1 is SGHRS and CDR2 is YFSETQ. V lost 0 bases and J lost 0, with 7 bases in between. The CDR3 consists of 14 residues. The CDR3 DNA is TGCGCCAGCAGCTTGGGCGGGAACTCCTACGAGCAGTACTTC. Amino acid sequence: CASSLGGNSYEQYF.

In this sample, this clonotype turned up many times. The CDR3 sequence: CASSVSRDFTYEQYF. The CDR3 DNA is TGTGCCAGCAGTGTGAGCCGGGATTTTACCTACGAGCAGTACTTC. The chain recombines TRBV6-2 or TRBV6-3 with TRBJ2-7; D perhaps matches TRBD2 (5 bases). The CDR3 loop spans 15 amino acids. Germline lookup yields CDR1 MNHEY and CDR2 SVGEGT. Trimming cost V 5 bases and J 2 bases, with 16 bases left between them.

CDR3 DNA: TGTGCCAGCAGCCAGACCGGGACTAGCGACTCCTACGAGCAGTACTTC. It encodes CASSQTGTSDSYEQYF. The V call is TRBV3-1, the J call TRBJ2-7; 10 bases map to TRBD2. Trimming removed 3 bases from V and 0 bases from J; junction bases left unmatched: 5. The CDR3 length is 16 residues. Germline CDR1 reads LGHDT; CDR2 reads YNNKEL (reference sequence).

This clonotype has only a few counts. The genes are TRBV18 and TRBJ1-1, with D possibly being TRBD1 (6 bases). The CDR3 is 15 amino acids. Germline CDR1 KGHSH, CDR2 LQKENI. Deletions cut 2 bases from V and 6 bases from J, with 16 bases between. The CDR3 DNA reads TGTGCCAGCTCACCAACGGCGGGGGCGAGGGCTGAAGCTTTCTTT. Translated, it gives CASSPTAGARAEAFF. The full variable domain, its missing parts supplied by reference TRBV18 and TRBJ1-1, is NAGVMQNPRHLVRRRGQEARLRCSPMKGHSHVYWYRQLPEEGLKFMVYLQKENIIDESGMPKERFSAEFPKEGPSILRIQQVVRGDSAAYFCASSPTAGARAEAFFGQGTRLTVV.

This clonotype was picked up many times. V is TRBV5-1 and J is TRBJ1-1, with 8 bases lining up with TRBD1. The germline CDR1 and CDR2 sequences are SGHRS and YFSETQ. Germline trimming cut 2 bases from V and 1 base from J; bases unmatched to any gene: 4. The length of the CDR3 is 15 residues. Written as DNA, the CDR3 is TGCGCCAGCAGCTTTCCGGACAGGGCGAACACTGAAGCTTTCTTT. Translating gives CASSFPDRANTEAFF.

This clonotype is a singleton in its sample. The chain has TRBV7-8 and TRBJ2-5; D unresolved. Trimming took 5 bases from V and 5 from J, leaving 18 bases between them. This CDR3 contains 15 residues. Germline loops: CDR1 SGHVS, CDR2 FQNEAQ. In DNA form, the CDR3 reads TGTGCCAGCAGCCGCGGAAGAACCTCGTGGGAGACCCAGTACTTC. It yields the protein CASSRGRTSWETQYF. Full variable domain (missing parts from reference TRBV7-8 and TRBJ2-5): GAGVSQSPRYKVAKRGQDVALRCDPISGHVSLFWYQQALGQGPEFLTYFQNEAQLDKSGLPSDRFFAERPEGSVSTLKIQRTQQEDSAVYLCASSRGRTSWETQYFGPGTRLLVL.

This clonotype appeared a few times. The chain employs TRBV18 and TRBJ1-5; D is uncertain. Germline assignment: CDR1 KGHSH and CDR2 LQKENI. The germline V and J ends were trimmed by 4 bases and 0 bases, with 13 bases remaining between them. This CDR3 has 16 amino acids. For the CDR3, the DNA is TGTGCCAGCTCACTTTTCGAGGGAAGTAGCAATCAGCCCCAGCATTTT. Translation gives CASSLFEGSSNQPQHF.

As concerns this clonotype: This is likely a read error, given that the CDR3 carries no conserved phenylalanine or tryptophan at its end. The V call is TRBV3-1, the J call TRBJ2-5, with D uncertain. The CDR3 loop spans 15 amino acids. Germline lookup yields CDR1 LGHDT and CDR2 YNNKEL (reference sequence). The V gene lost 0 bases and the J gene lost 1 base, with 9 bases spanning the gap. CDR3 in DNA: TGTGCCAGCAGCCAAGATCGCGAATCCCAAGAGACCCAGTACTCC. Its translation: CASSQDRESQETQYS.

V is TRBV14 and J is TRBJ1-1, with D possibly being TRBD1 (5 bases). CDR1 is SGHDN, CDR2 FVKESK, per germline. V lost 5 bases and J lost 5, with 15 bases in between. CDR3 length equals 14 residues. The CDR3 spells CASSTDGGWTEAFF. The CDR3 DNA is TGTGCCAGCAGCACTGATGGGGGTTGGACTGAAGCTTTCTTT.

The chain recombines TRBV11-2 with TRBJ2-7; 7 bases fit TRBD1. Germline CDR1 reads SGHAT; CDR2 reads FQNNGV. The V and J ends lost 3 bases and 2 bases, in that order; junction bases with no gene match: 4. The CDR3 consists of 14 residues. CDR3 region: CASSLNRGAYEQYF. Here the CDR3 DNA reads TGTGCCAGCAGCTTGAACAGGGGAGCCTACGAGCAGTACTTC.

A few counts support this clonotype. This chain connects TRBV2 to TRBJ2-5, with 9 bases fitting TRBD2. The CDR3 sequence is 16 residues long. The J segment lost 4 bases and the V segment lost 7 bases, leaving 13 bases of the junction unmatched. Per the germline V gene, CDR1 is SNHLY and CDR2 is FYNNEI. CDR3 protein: CASTRDAGLAGETQYF. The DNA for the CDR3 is TGTGCCAGCACCCGGGATGCGGGACTAGCCGGAGAGACCCAGTACTTC.

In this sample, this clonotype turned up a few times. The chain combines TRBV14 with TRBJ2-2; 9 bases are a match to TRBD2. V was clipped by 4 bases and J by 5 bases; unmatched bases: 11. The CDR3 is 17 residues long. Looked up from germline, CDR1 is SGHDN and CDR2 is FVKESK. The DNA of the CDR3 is TGTGCCAGCAGCCGAGGTCTTATAGCGGGAGTTACCGGGGAGCTGTTTTTT. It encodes CASSRGLIAGVTGELFF.

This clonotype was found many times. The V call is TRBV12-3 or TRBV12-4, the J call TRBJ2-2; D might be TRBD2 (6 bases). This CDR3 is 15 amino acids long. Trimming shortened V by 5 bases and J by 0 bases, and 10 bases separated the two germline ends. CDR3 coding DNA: TGTGCCAGCAGTCCGGGACTCACGAACACCGGGGAGCTGTTTTTT. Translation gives CASSPGLTNTGELFF.

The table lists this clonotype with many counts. The CDR3 sequence is CASSDGGAPEYVEAFF. The CDR3 DNA is TGTGCCAGCAGTGACGGGGGGGCACCCGAATATGTTGAAGCTTTCTTT. The chain uses TRBV2 and TRBJ1-1, with D possibly being TRBD1 (6 bases). The CDR3 totals 16 residues. Germline V lookup: CDR1 SNHLY, CDR2 FYNNEI. Trimming left V 3 bases short and J 7 bases short, with 21 bases between.

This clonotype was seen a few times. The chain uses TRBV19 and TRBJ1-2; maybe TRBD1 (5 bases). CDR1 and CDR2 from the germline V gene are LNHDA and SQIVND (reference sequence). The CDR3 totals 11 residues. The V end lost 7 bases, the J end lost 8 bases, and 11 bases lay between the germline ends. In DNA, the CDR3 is TGTGCCAGTATTCCCGAGGGGGGCTACACCTTC. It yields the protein CASIPEGGYTF.

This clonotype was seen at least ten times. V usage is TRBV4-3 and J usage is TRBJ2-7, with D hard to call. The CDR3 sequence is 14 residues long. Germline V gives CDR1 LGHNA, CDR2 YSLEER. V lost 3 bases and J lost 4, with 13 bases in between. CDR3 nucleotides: TGCGCCAGCAGCCATGGGCACCCTCGGTACGAGCAGTACTTC. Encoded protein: CASSHGHPRYEQYF.

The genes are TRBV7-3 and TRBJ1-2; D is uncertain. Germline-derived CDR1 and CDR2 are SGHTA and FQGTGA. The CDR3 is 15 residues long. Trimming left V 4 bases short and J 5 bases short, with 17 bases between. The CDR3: CASSSEGGFGYGYTF. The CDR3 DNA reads TGTGCCAGCAGCTCCGAGGGTGGCTTTGGTTATGGCTACACCTTC.

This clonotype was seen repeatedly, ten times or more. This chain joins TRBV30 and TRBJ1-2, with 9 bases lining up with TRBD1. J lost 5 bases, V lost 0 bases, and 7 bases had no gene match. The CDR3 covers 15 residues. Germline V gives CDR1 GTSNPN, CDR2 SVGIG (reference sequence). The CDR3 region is CAWSVQTGTGYGYTF. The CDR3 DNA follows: TGTGCCTGGAGTGTACAGACAGGGACAGGGTATGGCTACACCTTC.

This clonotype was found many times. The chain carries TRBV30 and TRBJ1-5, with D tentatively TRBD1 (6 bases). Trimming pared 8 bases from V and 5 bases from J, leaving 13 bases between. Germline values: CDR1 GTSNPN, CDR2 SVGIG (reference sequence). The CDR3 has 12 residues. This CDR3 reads CALKKGDQPQHF. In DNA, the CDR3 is TGTGCCCTAAAGAAGGGGGATCAGCCCCAGCATTTT.